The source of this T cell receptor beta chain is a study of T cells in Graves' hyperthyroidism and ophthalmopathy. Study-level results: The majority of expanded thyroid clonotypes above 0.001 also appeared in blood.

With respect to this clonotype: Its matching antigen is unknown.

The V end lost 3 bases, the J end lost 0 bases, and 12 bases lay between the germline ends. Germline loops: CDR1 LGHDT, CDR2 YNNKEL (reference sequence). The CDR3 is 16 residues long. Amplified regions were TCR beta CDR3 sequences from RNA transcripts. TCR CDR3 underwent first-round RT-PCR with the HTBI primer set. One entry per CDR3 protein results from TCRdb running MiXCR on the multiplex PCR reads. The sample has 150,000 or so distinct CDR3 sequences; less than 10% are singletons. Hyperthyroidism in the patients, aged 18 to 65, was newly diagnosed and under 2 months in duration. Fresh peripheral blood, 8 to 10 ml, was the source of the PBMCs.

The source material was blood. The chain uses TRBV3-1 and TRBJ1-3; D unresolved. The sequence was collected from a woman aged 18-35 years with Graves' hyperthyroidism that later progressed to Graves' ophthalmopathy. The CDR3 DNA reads TGTGCCAGCAGCCAGTTGCTCACCTACTCTGGAAACACCATATATTTT. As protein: CASSQLLTYSGNTIYF.